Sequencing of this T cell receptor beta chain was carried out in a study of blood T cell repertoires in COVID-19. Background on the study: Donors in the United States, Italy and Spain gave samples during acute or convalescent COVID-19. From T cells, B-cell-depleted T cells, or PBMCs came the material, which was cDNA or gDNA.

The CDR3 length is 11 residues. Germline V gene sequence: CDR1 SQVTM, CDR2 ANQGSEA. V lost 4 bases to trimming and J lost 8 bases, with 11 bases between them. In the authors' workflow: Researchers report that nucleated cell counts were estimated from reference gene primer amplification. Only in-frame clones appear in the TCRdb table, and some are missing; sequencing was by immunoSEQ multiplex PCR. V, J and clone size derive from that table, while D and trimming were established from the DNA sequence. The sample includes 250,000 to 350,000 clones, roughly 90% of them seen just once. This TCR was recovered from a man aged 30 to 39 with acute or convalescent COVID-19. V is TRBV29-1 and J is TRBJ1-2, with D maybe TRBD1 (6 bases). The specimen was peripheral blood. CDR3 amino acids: CSVVSGAGYTF. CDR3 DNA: TGCAGCGTTGTTTCAGGGGCCGGCTACACCTTC.